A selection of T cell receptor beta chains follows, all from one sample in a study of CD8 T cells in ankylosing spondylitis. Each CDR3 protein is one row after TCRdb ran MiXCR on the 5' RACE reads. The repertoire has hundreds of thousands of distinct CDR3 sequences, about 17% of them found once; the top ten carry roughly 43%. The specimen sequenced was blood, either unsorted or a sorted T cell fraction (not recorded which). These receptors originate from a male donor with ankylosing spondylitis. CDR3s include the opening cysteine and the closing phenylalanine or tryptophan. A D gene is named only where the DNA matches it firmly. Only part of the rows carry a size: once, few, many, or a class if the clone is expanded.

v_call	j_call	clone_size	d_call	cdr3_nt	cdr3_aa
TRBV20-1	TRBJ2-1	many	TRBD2	TGCAGTGCTACCAAGAGAAATAGCGGGAGGGCGGTTGAGCAGTTCTTC	CSATKRNSGRAVEQFF
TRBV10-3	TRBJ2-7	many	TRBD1	TGTGCCATCAGTGGCCAGGGGGATTACGAGCAGTACTTC	CAISGQGDYEQYF
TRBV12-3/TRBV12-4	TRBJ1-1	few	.	TGTGCCAGCAGTTTATACGGGGGTGGCACTGAAGCTTTCTTT	CASSLYGGGTEAFF
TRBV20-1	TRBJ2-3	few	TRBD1	TGCAGTGCTAGAGATGGTGCAGGGGGCCTACGCACAGATACGCAGTATTTT	CSARDGAGGLRTDTQYF
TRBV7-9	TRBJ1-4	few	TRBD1	TGTGCCAGCAGCAGACAGGGGGCCATAGAAAAACTGTTTTTT	CASSRQGAIEKLFF
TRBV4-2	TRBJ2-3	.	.	TGTGCCAGCAGCCAGTCTGTGGTCGGGTGGAGTACAGATACGCAGTATTTT	CASSQSVVGWSTDTQYF
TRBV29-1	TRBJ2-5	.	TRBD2	TGCAGCGTTGAAGACTCTTTTAGCGGGAGGGAGACCCAGTACTTC	CSVEDSFSGRETQYF
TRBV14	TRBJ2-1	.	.	TGTGCCAGCAGCCAAAGGGATCTGGGGTACAATGAGCAGTTCTTC	CASSQRDLGYNEQFF
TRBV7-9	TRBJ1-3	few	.	TGTGCCAGCGAGAGAAACACCATATATTTT	CASERNTIYF
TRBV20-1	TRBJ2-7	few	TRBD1	TGCAGTGCTGTTCCGGGGACAGGGGGCGAGCAGTACTTC	CSAVPGTGGEQYF
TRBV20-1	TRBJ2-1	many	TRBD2	TGCAGTGCTAGGGGACTAGCGGGAGATAGGTTCTACAATGAGCAGTTCTTC	CSARGLAGDRFYNEQFF
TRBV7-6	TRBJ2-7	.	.	TGTGCCAGCAGCAAGGGGTCCTCTCAATCCTACGAGCAGTACTTC	CASSKGSSQSYEQYF
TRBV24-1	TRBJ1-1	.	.	TGTGCCACCAGTGATTCCTACACCGGTCTGGGAGCTTTCTTT	CATSDSYTGLGAFF
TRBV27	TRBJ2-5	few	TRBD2	TGTGCCAGCAGTTTATCCTTCCCCGGGGGGCTAGCGGGAGAGCAAGAGACCCAGTACTTC	CASSLSFPGGLAGEQETQYF
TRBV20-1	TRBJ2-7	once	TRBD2	TGCAGTGCTCCTGCACTAGCGGGAGTTATCTACGAGCAGTACTTC	CSAPALAGVIYEQYF
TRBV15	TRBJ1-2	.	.	TGTGCCACCAGCAGCCAGGACAAAGGGAATGGCTACACCTTC	CATSSQDKGNGYTF
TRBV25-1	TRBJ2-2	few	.	TGTGCCAGCAGTGAGTGGGCCACGAACACCGGGGAGCTGTTTTTT	CASSEWATNTGELFF
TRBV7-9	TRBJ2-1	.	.	TGTGCCAGCAGCTTAGAGCAGGACAATGAGCAGTTCTTC	CASSLEQDNEQFF
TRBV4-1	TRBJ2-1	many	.	TGCGCCAGCAGGGAAACTAGGAGCTCCTACAATGAGCAGTTCTTC	CASRETRSSYNEQFF
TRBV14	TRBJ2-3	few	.	TGTGCCAGCAGCCAAGCGACACAGGGTCGAACAGATACGCAGTATTTT	CASSQATQGRTDTQYF
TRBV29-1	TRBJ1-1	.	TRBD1	TGCAGCACAAGACAGGGAATCACCACTGAAGCTTTCTTT	CSTRQGITTEAFF
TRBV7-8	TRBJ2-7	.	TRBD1	TGTGCCAGCAGCTTTGGACAGGGTTTCTACGAGCAGTACTTC	CASSFGQGFYEQYF
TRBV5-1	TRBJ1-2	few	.	TGCGCCAGCAGCCCGGCTACAGAGGGAAACTATGGCTACACCTTC	CASSPATEGNYGYTF
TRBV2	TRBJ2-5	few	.	TGTGCCAGCAGGGAGGTCTCGTGGCCCCGGGCCCAGTACTTC	CASREVSWPRAQYF
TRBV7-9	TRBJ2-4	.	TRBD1	TGTGCCAGCAGCTCAACCAGACAGGGAGAGAAAAACATTCAGTACTTC	CASSSTRQGEKNIQYF
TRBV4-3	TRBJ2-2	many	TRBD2	TGCGCCAGCAGCCAAGAGTTGCTAGCGGGAACCGGGGAGCTGTTTTTT	CASSQELLAGTGELFF
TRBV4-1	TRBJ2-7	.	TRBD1	TGCGCCAGCAGCCAAGAGACGGGACAGGCTACCTACGAGCAGTACTTC	CASSQETGQATYEQYF
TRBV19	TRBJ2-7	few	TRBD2	TGTGCCAGTAGTATTAGCGGGAGCTCCTACGAGCAGTACTTC	CASSISGSSYEQYF
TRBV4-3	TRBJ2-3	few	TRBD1	TGCGCCAGCAGCCAAGATAGGGACAGGGGATTAGATACGCAGTATTTT	CASSQDRDRGLDTQYF
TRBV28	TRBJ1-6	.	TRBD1	TGTGCCAGCAGTCGGGACAGGGGAAATAATTCACCCCTCCACTTT	CASSRDRGNNSPLHF
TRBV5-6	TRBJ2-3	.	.	TGTGCCAGCAGCTTGGGACGGGGGAGCACAGATACGCAGTATTTT	CASSLGRGSTDTQYF
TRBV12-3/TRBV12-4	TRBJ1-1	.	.	TGTGCCAGCAGTCAGGGACATGGCGGCGTTGAAGCTTTCTTT	CASSQGHGGVEAFF
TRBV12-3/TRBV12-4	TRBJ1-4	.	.	TGTGCCAGCAGTTCCTGGACGGAAAATGAAAAACTGTTTTTT	CASSSWTENEKLFF
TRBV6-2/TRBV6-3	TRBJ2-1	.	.	TGTGCCAGCAGTTATACCGAGAACAATGAGCAGTTCTTC	CASSYTENNEQFF
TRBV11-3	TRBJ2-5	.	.	TGTGCCAGCAGCTCCCACCCCGGGGGCGGAAAGACCCAGTACTTC	CASSSHPGGGKTQYF
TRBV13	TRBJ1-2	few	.	TGTGCCAGCAGTGCAAGTCCCCCTTTTTATGGCTACACCTTC	CASSASPPFYGYTF
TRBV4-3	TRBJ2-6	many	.	TGCGCCAGCAGCCAAGATTCAAGCCTCCCGGGCGGGGCCAACGTCCTGACTTTC	CASSQDSSLPGGANVLTF
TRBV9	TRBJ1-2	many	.	TGTGCCAGCAGCGGAGACAGTTCCTATGGCTACACCTTC	CASSGDSSYGYTF
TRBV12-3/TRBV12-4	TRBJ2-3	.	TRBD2	TGTGCCAGCAGAGCGGGAGACACAGATACGCAGTATTTT	CASRAGDTDTQYF
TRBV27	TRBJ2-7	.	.	TGTGCCAGCAGTTTGGGGGGGCGGGGTTGGTACGAGCAGTACTTC	CASSLGGRGWYEQYF
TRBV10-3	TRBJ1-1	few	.	TGTGCCATCGCCAGGGTTGAGAACACTGAAGCTTTCTTT	CAIARVENTEAFF
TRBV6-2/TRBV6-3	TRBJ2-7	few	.	TGTGCCAGCAGCCTGACATCCTACGAGCAGTACTTC	CASSLTSYEQYF
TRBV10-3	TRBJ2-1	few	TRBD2	TGTGCCATCAGTGTTGGGCTAGCGGAATACAATGAGCAGTTCTTC	CAISVGLAEYNEQFF
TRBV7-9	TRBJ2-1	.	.	TGTGCCAGCAGCTCCCGGACTGGTACCTACAATGAGCAGTTCTTC	CASSSRTGTYNEQFF
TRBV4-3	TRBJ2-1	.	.	TGCGCCAGCAGCCAAGATACTAGCTGGAATGAGCAGTTCTTC	CASSQDTSWNEQFF
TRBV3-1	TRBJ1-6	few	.	TGTGCCAGCAGCCAAGGGAGTCAGGCTTCACCCCTCCACTTT	CASSQGSQASPLHF
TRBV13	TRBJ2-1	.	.	TGTGCCAGCAGCTTCGGACAGGGGGCTAGCGGGAGGTTCGTCTTCCCAAGCTCCTACAATGAGCAGTTCTTC	CASSFGQGASGRFVFPSSYNEQFF
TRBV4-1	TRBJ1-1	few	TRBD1	TGCGCCAGCAGCCAAGAAGCCGGACAGGCTATTGAAGCTTTCTTT	CASSQEAGQAIEAFF
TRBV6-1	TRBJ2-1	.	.	TGTGCCAGCAGCTCCGGCCGGGGGTACAATGAGCAGTTCTTC	CASSSGRGYNEQFF
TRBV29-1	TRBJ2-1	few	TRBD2	TGCAGCGTACAACTGGTGGGGGGACTAGTCTACAATGAGCAGTTCTTC	CSVQLVGGLVYNEQFF
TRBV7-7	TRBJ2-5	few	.	TGTGCTAGCAGCTTAGATAGGTACCAAGAGACCCAGTACTTC	CASSLDRYQETQYF
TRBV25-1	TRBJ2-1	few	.	TGTGCCAGCAAGGAGGGGGAAAGCTCCTACAATGAGCAGTTCTTC	CASKEGESSYNEQFF
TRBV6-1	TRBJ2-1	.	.	TGTGCCAGCAGTAGCGTCGGCGGGCTTAATGAGCAGTTCTTC	CASSSVGGLNEQFF
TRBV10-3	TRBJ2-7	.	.	TGTGCCATCAGGGGAGGCAGGGGGGACTCCTACGAGCAGTACTTC	CAIRGGRGDSYEQYF
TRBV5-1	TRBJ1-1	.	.	TGCGCCAGCAGCTTGGCCAGGGGCCTTTCCATGAACACTGAAGCTTTCTTT	CASSLARGLSMNTEAFF
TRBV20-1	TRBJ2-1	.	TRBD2	TGCAGTGCTCACACCACCGGGACTAACTACAATGAGCAGTTCTTC	CSAHTTGTNYNEQFF
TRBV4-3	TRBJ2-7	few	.	TGCGCCAGCAGCCAAGATCGTGGAACTACCTACGAGCAGTACTTC	CASSQDRGTTYEQYF
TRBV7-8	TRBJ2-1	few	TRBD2	TGTGCCAGCAGCAGCCACGGGACTAGCGTTTACAATGAGCAGTTCTTC	CASSSHGTSVYNEQFF
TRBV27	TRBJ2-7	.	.	TGTGCCAGCAGTTTAAACGGGAGATACGAGCAGTACTTC	CASSLNGRYEQYF